This T cell receptor (beta chain) is drawn from a study of read filtering for tumor transcriptome and immune sequencing (dated by TCRdb to about 2020). About the investigation overall: The cohort was composed of approximately 17 male and roughly 15 female patients, with a mean age of roughly 70 years and an age range of roughly 40 to 85. Under revised international staging, 8 patients fell into R-ISS I, about 17 into R-ISS II and over 5 into R-ISS III. TCR-region mapped reads per sample ranged from about 3.5 to 11 million with IR-seq versus only about 85 to 1273 with RNA-seq. Whole-transcriptome libraries were prepared with the TruSeq RNA Access Library Prep Kit after DNase treatment. One main goal was a read-filtering strategy for immune repertoire data, in particular deciding whether clonotypes backed by only one read should be removed. TCR repertoires obtained by targeted immune repertoire sequencing and by bulk whole-transcriptome sequencing performed on the same bone marrow samples were compared. Broader findings and caveats from the paper: The correlation between IR-seq and RNA-seq shared clonotype proportions rose when single-read clonotypes were removed. The sorted CD138-negative fraction was composed of a mixed bone marrow immune population rather than of purified T cells. In IR-seq, single-read clonotypes were 80% to 90% of clonotypes but around 3.2% of total reads; in RNA-seq they were 74.6% of clonotypes and less than 45% of reads. Clonotypes were captured by IR-seq at much higher depth and more reliably than by RNA-seq, and smaller IR-seq throughput was sufficient for identification of most shared clonotypes.

Each patient had bone marrow sampled at the time of active disease. Ficoll-Hypaque density gradient centrifugation was used to isolate the bone marrow mononuclear cells. To remove myeloma plasma cells, the cells were labeled with CD138 magnetic microbeads on a MACS separator, and CD138-negative cells were then collected by negative selection. Flow cytometry with CD138 antibodies on an Attune NxT was used to check how pure the isolated cells were. TRIzol reagent was used to extract total RNA, and a NanoDrop spectrophotometer was used to quantify the extracted RNA. Paired RNA-seq and IR-seq were performed on the CD138-negative bone marrow sample of each patient. There are many counts of this clonotype. The antigen this receptor binds is unknown. The record has no base qualities; no much larger clone is one base away. TCR libraries were constructed from roughly 360 ng RNA using the Immunoverse kit, and molecular barcoded adaptors covering alpha/delta and beta/gamma chains were employed. TCR library preparation was performed with the same RNA that was used for transcriptome sequencing. Sequencing of TCR libraries was carried out on an Illumina HiSeq 4000 with 2 x 150 cycles. Processing in the source paper ran as follows. TCR reads were aligned to human V, D, J and C references and assembled into CDR3 clonotypes with MiXCR, including quality filtering and error correction. The tcR package in R was used for analysis of clonotype counts and gene usage diversity. Raw mapping reads were checked after the RNA-seq reads had been mapped by STAR aligner version 2.5.3a onto the human GRCh37 genome. To test the effect of sequencing depth on detected clonotypes, IR-seq fastq files were randomly downsampled using Seqtk 1.3. TCRdb redid the processing of the public reads, applying fastp at Q25 and MiXCR, and retained in-frame beta chains. For every CDR3 protein sequence, its rows merge into one entry that carries the most common genes and DNA. The V and J calls and clone size are TCRdb's, not the authors'. Within this sample are tens of thousands of distinct CDR3 sequences, with approximately 19% of them counted one time only. Clones ranked in the top ten supply roughly 15% of the sample.

The CDR3 covers 14 residues, taking in both the cysteine and the phenylalanine. Solely the CDR3 DNA is kept, with 42 bases framed from the first base. As encoded in the germline V gene, CDR1 is SGHAT while CDR2 is FQNNGV. V is shortened by 1 base, J by 4 bases, and the region joining them spans 8 bases. This sequence originates from a donor aged 40 or older with multiple myeloma. Sample: a population of CD138-negative cells sorted from bone marrow. The cell subset or site label, as the study defines it: bone marrow mononuclear cells depleted of CD138+ plasma/myeloma cells by negative magnetic selection. The sequence links TRBV11-2 to TRBJ2-1; no confident D gene assignment can be made. DNA sequence: TGTGCCAGCAGCTTAGGGCAGAATTACAATGAGCAGTTCTTC. This translates into CASSLGQNYNEQFF.